The T cell receptor beta chain under discussion was sequenced for a study of neurological immune-mediated disorders. Study conclusions and caveats: CDR3 amino acid sequences of expanded clones were not shared across subjects, a result suggesting private repertoires in all groups. In HTLV-1-associated myelopathy, TCR clonal expansion was greatest, whereas multiple sclerosis had the least, falling below healthy controls. Phylogenetically, 18 of 34 multiple sclerosis patients' repertoires fell into one related-CDR3 cluster, a possible signature.

From germline, CDR1 is SGHTA and CDR2 FQGNSA. This CDR3 contains 16 residues. Between the trimmed V and J ends, which lost 3 bases and 7 bases, there was a span of 16 bases. The starting material, 2 million PBMCs stored at -80 C, gave rise to the unsorted libraries. This clonotype was seen repeatedly, ten times or more. Its antigen is still unknown. TCRdb called the 5' RACE reads again in MiXCR, with one record for every CDR3 protein. The repertoire consists of around 70,000 distinct CDR3 sequences, with roughly 5% occurring once and the leading ten covering less than 8%. This sequence was found in a man aged 18-30 years with multiple sclerosis. The chain has TRBV7-2 and TRBJ1-6, with D unclear. The source material was PBMCs. The CDR3 spells CASSLVATVTNSPLHF. DNA for the CDR3: TGTGCCAGCAGCTTGGTAGCCACTGTAACGAATTCACCCCTCCACTTT.